Listed below are T cell receptor beta chains from one sample, sequenced in a study of cytomegalovirus exposure and HLA in healthy donors. Profiling relied on immunoSEQ multiplex PCR, and the TCRdb table lists in-frame clones only, not all of them. The table records 200,000 to 300,000 clones, about four fifths of them present only once. The sample consisted of PBMCs. The receptor source for this set is a woman in her 40s in good health and CMV-seropositive. The CDR3 runs from the conserved cysteine through the conserved F or W. A D gene is named only where the DNA matches it firmly. Rows give clone size only sometimes, using once, few, many, or a class for an expanded clone.

>once|TRBJ1-1|NA|TRBV30
TGTGCCTGGGCCTGGGGGGGAAACACTGAAGCTTTCTTT
CAWAWGGNTEAFF
>NA|TRBJ2-3|TRBD2|TRBV7-9
TGTGCCAGCAGCTTAGCGCGGTCTAGCGGGTACTCAGATACGCAGTATTTT
CASSLARSSGYSDTQYF
>NA|TRBJ2-7|NA|TRBV12-5
TGTGCTAGTGGACCCGGATCGGGGGACGAGCAGTACTTC
CASGPGSGDEQYF
>NA|TRBJ1-2|NA|TRBV5-6
TGTGCCAGCAGCTTGACAGGAATGGACTATGGCTACACCTTC
CASSLTGMDYGYTF
>NA|TRBJ2-1|NA|TRBV7-3
TGTGCCAGCAGCTTAGGAGGGCAGGGATCTTCTAGTGAGCAGTTCTTC
CASSLGGQGSSSEQFF
>NA|TRBJ2-5|NA|TRBV19
TGTGCCAGTAGGCGAGAAAGAGCTGAGACCCAGTACTTC
CASRRERAETQYF
>NA|TRBJ1-2|TRBD1|TRBV11-2
TGTGCCAGCAGCTTCTCAATGGGACAGGCCCTCGGCTACACCTTC
CASSFSMGQALGYTF
>NA|TRBJ2-7|NA|TRBV9
TGTGCCAGCAGCGTAGGAGGGCCCTACGAGCAGTACTTC
CASSVGGPYEQYF
>NA|TRBJ1-3|NA|TRBV15
TGTGCCACCAGCAGACCCTCGGCCCCGGGGACTGGAAACACCATATATTTT
CATSRPSAPGTGNTIYF
>NA|TRBJ2-2|NA|TRBV9
TGTGCCAGCAGCCTTACATCAGGTACCGGGGAGCTGTTTTTT
CASSLTSGTGELFF
>NA|TRBJ2-3|NA|TRBV5-4
TGTGCCAGCAGCTTGGATCTAGGTTCGGATACGCAGTATTTT
CASSLDLGSDTQYF
>NA|TRBJ2-2|TRBD1|TRBV10-3
TGTGCCATCAGTGTCGGACAGGGGCTCTACACCGGGGAGCTGTTTTTT
CAISVGQGLYTGELFF
>NA|TRBJ2-1|TRBD2|TRBV5-4
TGTGCCAGCAGCGATAAGACTAGCGGGGGGTTGGGGGCCTACAATGAGCAGTTCTTC
CASSDKTSGGLGAYNEQFF
>NA|TRBJ2-2|NA|TRBV25-1
TGTGCCAGCAGTGAATTGACGGAGAGCTTGGACGGGGAGCTGTTTTTT
CASSELTESLDGELFF
>NA|TRBJ1-6|NA|TRBV11-2
TGTGCCAGCAGCCCCCGGGGAGGGCGGTCACCCCTCCACTTT
CASSPRGGRSPLHF
>NA|TRBJ1-5|NA|TRBV10-3
TGTGCCATCGGACAAGATCAGCCCCAGCATTTT
CAIGQDQPQHF
>NA|TRBJ1-1|NA|TRBV6-1
TGTGCCAGCAGTGTGGGGCAGACGAACACTGAAGCTTTCTTT
CASSVGQTNTEAFF
>few|TRBJ1-1|NA|TRBV10-1
TGCGCCCACGCCAGGGGGAACACTGAAGCTTTCTTT
CAHARGNTEAFF
>NA|TRBJ2-7|NA|TRBV7-6
TGTGCCAGCAGCTTAGGACAGCGGGCCTACGAGCAGTACTTC
CASSLGQRAYEQYF
>NA|TRBJ2-1|TRBD1|TRBV27
TGTGCCAGCAGCACAGGGGGCAATGAGCAGTTCTTC
CASSTGGNEQFF
>few|TRBJ2-7|NA|TRBV4-3
TGCGCCAGCAGTCTAGGGGACTCCGGGCACTACGAGCAGTACTTC
CASSLGDSGHYEQYF
>NA|TRBJ1-1|NA|TRBV4-2
TGTGCCAGCAGCCAAGTCTCCCCTAGCACTGAAGCTTTCTTT
CASSQVSPSTEAFF
>NA|TRBJ2-2|NA|TRBV6-1
TGTGCCAGCACGCGACAGCTTAACACCGGGGAGCTGTTTTTT
CASTRQLNTGELFF
>NA|TRBJ1-1|NA|TRBV4-2
TGTGCCAGCAGCCAAGAACACCCCGGGGAGGGAAACACTGAAGCTTTCTTT
CASSQEHPGEGNTEAFF
>once|TRBJ1-1|NA|TRBV18
TGTGCCAGCTCACCACCACTCCTCGCGGAAGCTTTCTTT
CASSPPLLAEAFF
>NA|TRBJ1-3|NA|TRBV28
TGTGCCAGCAGATATCAGGACAGCTCTGGAAACACCATATATTTT
CASRYQDSSGNTIYF
>NA|TRBJ2-1|TRBD2|TRBV9
TGTGCCAGCAGCGCATGGGGGACGGGAGGTTGGTCCTACAATGAGCAGTTCTTC
CASSAWGTGGWSYNEQFF
>NA|TRBJ2-7|TRBD2|TRBV5-1
TGCGCCAGCAGCCCACGGGAATCTAGCGGGGATTCTTACGAGCAGTACTTC
CASSPRESSGDSYEQYF
>few|TRBJ2-7|TRBD1|TRBV7-2
TGTGCCAGCAGCTCCGGGACAGGGCGGGCCGAGCAGTACTTC
CASSSGTGRAEQYF
>NA|TRBJ2-5|TRBD2|TRBV5-4
TGTGCCAGCAGCTTCCCTAGCGGGGACCAAGAGACCCAGTACTTC
CASSFPSGDQETQYF
>NA|TRBJ1-1|NA|TRBV15
TGTGCCACCAGGCTAAGTTTGAACACTGAAGCTTTCTTT
CATRLSLNTEAFF
>once|TRBJ2-3|NA|TRBV5-1
TGCGCCAGCAGCTTACAAGGTAGCGCCCGCACAGATACGCAGTATTTT
CASSLQGSARTDTQYF
>NA|TRBJ2-1|TRBD1|TRBV19
TGTGCCAGTACCCAACGGGACAGGGGATCCTACAATGAGCAGTTCTTC
CASTQRDRGSYNEQFF
>once|TRBJ2-2|NA|TRBV9
TGTGCCAGCAGCGTAGTTGTGGGGGCGAGCGGGGAGCTGTTTTTT
CASSVVVGASGELFF
>NA|TRBJ2-5|NA|TRBV6-1
TGTGCCAGCAGTGAATCGGGGAGACAAGAGACCCAGTACTTC
CASSESGRQETQYF
>NA|TRBJ2-1|NA|TRBV12-5
TGTGCTAGTAGTCCGGGTTACTCCTACAATGAGCAGTTCTTC
CASSPGYSYNEQFF
>NA|TRBJ2-5|NA|TRBV5-1
TGCGCCAGCAGCTTGGGGCAGGGGCCTTACCAAGAGACCCAGTACTTC
CASSLGQGPYQETQYF
>NA|TRBJ2-5|NA|TRBV4-1
TGCGCCAGCAGCCGCGCTCACCTAGAGACCCAGTACTTC
CASSRAHLETQYF
>NA|TRBJ1-6|NA|TRBV4-1
TGCGCCAGCAGCCAAGATTACCCAGGGGACTCCTATAATTCACCCCTCCACTTT
CASSQDYPGDSYNSPLHF
>NA|TRBJ1-1|TRBD1|TRBV11-3
TGTGCCAGCAGCTTAGAACTGGACAGGGCTTTCTTT
CASSLELDRAFF
>NA|TRBJ1-1|NA|TRBV5-8
TGTGCCAGCCTGAGAGTAGGGAGGAACACTGAAGCTTTCTTT
CASLRVGRNTEAFF
>NA|TRBJ1-1|TRBD1|TRBV7-9
TGTGCCAGCAGCGAGGGGGCCGGGAACACTGAAGCTTTCTTT
CASSEGAGNTEAFF
>NA|TRBJ1-4|TRBD1|TRBV5-1
TGCGCCAGCAGTTCGCGACAGGGTCCGGGTGAAAAACTGTTTTTT
CASSSRQGPGEKLFF
>NA|TRBJ1-1|NA|TRBV20-1
TGCAGTGCTCTCAACACTGAAGCTTTCTTT
CSALNTEAFF
>NA|TRBJ1-5|NA|TRBV6-5
TGTGCCAGCAGTTCGGAGGGACGCAGCAATCAGCCCCAGCATTTT
CASSSEGRSNQPQHF